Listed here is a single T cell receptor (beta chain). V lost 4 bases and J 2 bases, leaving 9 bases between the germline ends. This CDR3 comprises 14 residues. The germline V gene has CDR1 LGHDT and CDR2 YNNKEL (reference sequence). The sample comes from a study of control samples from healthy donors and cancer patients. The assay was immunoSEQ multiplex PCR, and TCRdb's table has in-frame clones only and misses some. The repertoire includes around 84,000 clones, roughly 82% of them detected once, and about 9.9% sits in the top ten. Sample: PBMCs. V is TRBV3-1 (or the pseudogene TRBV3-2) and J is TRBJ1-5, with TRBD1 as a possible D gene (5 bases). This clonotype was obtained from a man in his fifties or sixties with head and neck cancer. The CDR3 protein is CASSRGTGNQPQHF. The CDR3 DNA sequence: TGTGCCAGCAGCCGGGGGACTGGCAATCAGCCCCAGCATTTT.